The 4 T cell receptor beta chains presented below share a single source sample, sequenced in a study of cytomegalovirus exposure and HLA in healthy donors. The PCR was carried out with 60 Vbeta primers and 13 Jbeta primers. TCRdb's copy holds only in-frame clones and misses some; the assay was immunoSEQ multiplex PCR. This sample has about 120,000 clones, with around 77% found just once. Sequencing used PBMCs. The receptors stem from a male donor in good health and CMV-seropositive.

This chain links TRBV5-1 with TRBJ2-5, with 13 nucleotides matching TRBD2. Trimming cost V 6 bases and J 4 bases; bases outside gene matches: 6. CDR3 length equals 15 residues. Germline assignment: CDR1 SGHRS and CDR2 YFSETQ. The DNA for the CDR3 is TGCGCCAGCACAACTAGCGGGGGGGCTGGAGAGACCCAGTACTTC. Protein sequence: CASTTSGGAGETQYF.

Written as DNA, the CDR3 is TGCGCCAGCCTCAACAGGGGGCAGGACACTGAAGCTTTCTTT. Amino acids: CASLNRGQDTEAFF. The chain uses TRBV10-2 and TRBJ1-1; 9 positions match TRBD1. The germline V gene encodes CDR1 WSHSY and CDR2 SAAADI. The CDR3 covers 14 residues. Trimming cost V 8 bases and J 3 bases; bases outside gene matches: 7.

V is TRBV5-1 and J is TRBJ2-1, with 8 bases matching TRBD2. The CDR3 is 17 amino acids. The V and J ends lost 0 bases and 6 bases, in that order; junction bases with no gene match: 11. CDR1 is SGHRS and CDR2 is YFSETQ in the germline V gene. CDR3 residues: CASSLAKLAVRLNEQFF. CDR3 bases: TGCGCCAGCAGCTTGGCCAAACTAGCGGTAAGGCTCAATGAGCAGTTCTTC.

The rearrangement uses TRBV19 and TRBJ2-7, with D maybe TRBD2 (6 bases). The CDR3 extends over 13 amino acids. Germline CDR1 is LNHDA and CDR2 is SQIVND (reference sequence). V lost 7 bases and J 4 bases, leaving 14 bases between the germline ends. The CDR3 sequence: CASNPTGAYEQYF. The CDR3 DNA sequence: TGTGCCAGTAACCCGACGGGAGCATACGAGCAGTACTTC.